One TCR beta chain is described in this entry. The target antigen is unknown. This sample was taken from a study of Graves' ophthalmopathy and Graves' hyperthyroidism. Study-wide points: From stable hyperthyroidism, ophthalmopathy was separated by a 13-signature model with 85% to 90% sensitivity and around 80% specificity. Blood was where most expanded thyroid clonotypes above 0.001 frequency also turned up.

The sequenced template was RNA, covering the TCR beta CDR3 region. RT-PCR was first run with HTBI primers, then multiplex PCR in a second round. TCRdb analysed the multiplex PCR reads with MiXCR anew, one entry per CDR3 protein. The table shows about 1.1 million distinct CDR3 sequences, with less than 45% occurring only once. The hyperthyroidism patients had a new diagnosis of under 2 months' duration and were aged 18 to 65. Diagnosis relied on clinical symptoms, serum thyroxine, TRAb, thyroid ultrasound and orbital computed tomography. The sequence came from an adult man with Graves' hyperthyroidism. Source material: peripheral blood or thyroid tissue (not recorded which).

The CDR3 sequence is CAWSVGTYEQYF. In DNA form, the CDR3 reads TGTGCCTGGAGTGTCGGCACGTACGAGCAGTACTTC. The V gene is TRBV30, the J gene TRBJ2-7; D call uncertain. The CDR3 consists of 12 residues. The V gene lost 0 bases and the J gene lost 4 bases, with 7 bases spanning the gap. The germline gives CDR1 GTSNPN, CDR2 SVGIG (reference sequence).